This is a list of T cell receptor beta chains from one sample in a study of cytomegalovirus exposure and HLA in healthy donors. Repertoires were generated with immunoSEQ multiplex PCR, while TCRdb's copy carries only in-frame clones and drops some. The data contain some 180,000 clones, roughly 74% of them singletons. Material: PBMCs. These TCRs come from a young woman in good health and CMV-seropositive. Both conserved end residues are part of each CDR3. Each record gives: D gene, J gene, V gene, clone size, CDR3 DNA, CDR3 protein. A D gene is named only where the DNA matches it firmly. Some rows mark clone size as missing; the rest say once, few, many or name a class of expanded clone.

>TRBD2|TRBJ2-5|TRBV5-1|.
TGCGCCAGCAGCTTGGAGGGGCTAGCGGCGGGAGGAGAGACCCAGTACTTC
CASSLEGLAAGGETQYF
>.|TRBJ1-4|TRBV5-4|.
TGTGCCAGCAGCTCACAGGGACCTAATGAAAAACTGTTTTTT
CASSSQGPNEKLFF
>.|TRBJ2-1|TRBV5-1|once
TGCGCCAGCAGCTTGGCCGGGGTACGGGGAGAGCAGTTCTTC
CASSLAGVRGEQFF
>TRBD2|TRBJ2-5|TRBV9|.
TGTGCCAGCAGCGTGGGGGGGAGGCAGGGCTATAGGGAGACCCAGTACTTC
CASSVGGRQGYRETQYF
>.|TRBJ2-5|TRBV7-7|.
TGTGCTAGCAGCTCTGAAACAGGGATAGAGACCCAGTACTTC
CASSSETGIETQYF
>TRBD1|TRBJ1-2|TRBV19|.
TGTGCCAGTAGTGGAATTTGGGGACAGGGGGGCTATGGCTACACCTTC
CASSGIWGQGGYGYTF
>.|TRBJ2-7|TRBV12-5|.
TGTGCTAGTGGTGCTGGACTGCCCAACTACGAGCAGTACTTC
CASGAGLPNYEQYF
>TRBD1|TRBJ2-4|TRBV4-2|.
TGTGCCAGCAGCCAAGCGGCGCAGGGGGCGAGTGGCCGAAACATTCAGTACTTC
CASSQAAQGASGRNIQYF
>.|TRBJ2-7|TRBV9|.
TGTGCCAGCAGCGTAGGCTCGGGTAAGGTGTACGAGCAGTACTTC
CASSVGSGKVYEQYF
>TRBD1|TRBJ2-7|TRBV28|.
TGTGCCAGCAGGGGACAGGGCCCCTCCTACGAGCAGTACTTC
CASRGQGPSYEQYF
>TRBD2|TRBJ2-5|TRBV5-8|.
TGTGCCAGCAGCCCAGGGACTAGCGGGGGGTACCAAGAGACCCAGTACTTC
CASSPGTSGGYQETQYF
>.|TRBJ1-5|TRBV4-1|.
TGCGCCAGCAGCCAAGGACAGGCGAAGGAGCCCCAGCATTTT
CASSQGQAKEPQHF
>TRBD2|TRBJ2-3|TRBV5-1|.
TGCGCCAGCAGCTTGGAACCAGCGGGAGCAGCAGATACGCAGTATTTT
CASSLEPAGAADTQYF
>TRBD2|TRBJ2-3|TRBV11-3|.
TGTGCCAGCAGCTTGGGAGGGGCTACAGATACGCAGTATTTT
CASSLGGATDTQYF
>.|TRBJ2-6|TRBV6-5|once
TGTGCCAGCAGTTACGCTTTCAGCTCTGGGGCCAACGTCCTGACTTTC
CASSYAFSSGANVLTF
>TRBD1|TRBJ1-3|TRBV2|.
TGTGCCAGCACCGAAGGGACAGGGGCTGGAAACACCATATATTTT
CASTEGTGAGNTIYF
>TRBD1|TRBJ1-1|TRBV28|.
TGTGCCAGCAGTTTAGCGACAGGGGGCCTTTCGGAAGCTTTCTTT
CASSLATGGLSEAFF
>.|TRBJ1-1|TRBV6-6|.
TGTGCCAGCCGGGGAGGGAGAACTGAAGCTTTCTTT
CASRGGRTEAFF
>TRBD1|TRBJ1-2|TRBV10-3|.
TGTGCCAGCGGTGCAGGGGGGCTCAACAATGGCTACACCTTC
CASGAGGLNNGYTF
>TRBD1|TRBJ1-6|TRBV10-3|.
TGTGCCATCACAGGGGGCGACAATTCACCCCTCCACTTT
CAITGGDNSPLHF
>TRBD1|TRBJ1-4|TRBV28|.
TGTGCCAGCAGTTCGGGGGACAGTTCTGAAAAACTGTTTTTT
CASSSGDSSEKLFF
>.|TRBJ1-2|TRBV7-2|.
TGTGCCTGCAGCACGAGGCGGTTTACTGGGGGCTACACCTTC
CACSTRRFTGGYTF
>.|TRBJ2-7|TRBV28|.
TGTGCCAGCAGTTCCCACGGGGTTCCCCACGAGCAGTACTTC
CASSSHGVPHEQYF
>.|TRBJ2-2|TRBV7-3|.
TGTGCCAGCAGCCAAGGACAACCATACACCGGGGAGCTGTTTTTT
CASSQGQPYTGELFF
>TRBD1|TRBJ2-7|TRBV5-1|.
TGCGCCAGCAGCCTGGGACAGGGGTTCACCTACGAGCAGTACTTC
CASSLGQGFTYEQYF
>TRBD2|TRBJ2-1|TRBV27|.
TGTGCCAGCAGTCCCGGGACTAGCGGAGGTAATGAGCAGTTCTTC
CASSPGTSGGNEQFF
>TRBD2|TRBJ2-1|TRBV27|.
TGTGCCAGCAGCCTAGGGGCTAGCGGGGGGGCGGGTGAGCAGTTCTTC
CASSLGASGGAGEQFF
>.|TRBJ1-6|TRBV30|.
TGTGCCTGGGGACAGCTGAATAATTCACCCCTCCACTTT
CAWGQLNNSPLHF
>.|TRBJ1-5|TRBV10-1|.
TGCGCCAGCAGTGAGGGTGGGAGGGGTCAGCCCCAGCATTTT
CASSEGGRGQPQHF
>TRBD2|TRBJ2-5|TRBV2|.
TGTGCCAGCAGTGCCTCTAGCGGGGGCAGGGAAGAGACCCAGTACTTC
CASSASSGGREETQYF
>.|TRBJ2-4|TRBV30|.
TGTGCCTGGAGTGTACCCCGCACAATAGCCAAAAACATTCAGTACTTC
CAWSVPRTIAKNIQYF
>.|TRBJ1-6|TRBV19|.
TGTGCCAGTAGTATAGGAGGAGACGGGAATTCACCCCTCCACTTT
CASSIGGDGNSPLHF
>TRBD2|TRBJ2-2|TRBV5-5|few
TGTGCCAGCAGCGTGAGCGGGGGAAGCGGGGAGCTGTTTTTT
CASSVSGGSGELFF
>.|TRBJ1-4|TRBV2|.
TGTGCCAGCACCAACGATAGGGGTGGGGAAAAACTGTTTTTT
CASTNDRGGEKLFF
>TRBD2|TRBJ2-2|TRBV28|.
TGTGCCAGCAGTTCGCGGGAGGGGGCCGGGGAGCTGTTTTTT
CASSSREGAGELFF
>.|TRBJ2-3|TRBV27|.
TGTGCCTCTTCAGGACTGGATACGCAGTATTTT
CASSGLDTQYF
>TRBD2|TRBJ2-5|TRBV5-1|once
TGCGCCAGTTCCTTGCGGGGGGGACAAGAGACCCAGTACTTC
CASSLRGGQETQYF
>TRBD1|TRBJ2-7|TRBV11-2|.
TGTGCCAGCAGCGGGACAGAAGACTACGAGCAGTACTTC
CASSGTEDYEQYF
>.|TRBJ2-7|TRBV28|.
TGTGCCAGCACGGAAACTTCCGGAGCCTACGAGCAGTACTTC
CASTETSGAYEQYF
>.|TRBJ2-4|TRBV2|.
TGTGCCAGCACCTTCAAAAACATTCAGTACTTC
CASTFKNIQYF
>.|TRBJ1-5|TRBV30|.
TGTGCCTGGAGTGTAGAGGCGGATCAGCCCCAGCATTTT
CAWSVEADQPQHF
>TRBD2|TRBJ2-1|TRBV6-1|.
TGTGCCAGCAGTGCGTTGCGGGAGGGCCGAGGGGAGCAGTTCTTC
CASSALREGRGEQFF
>TRBD1|TRBJ2-7|TRBV7-2|.
TGTGCCAGCACCTTATCGGGACAGGGTTACGAGCAGTACTTC
CASTLSGQGYEQYF
>TRBD1|TRBJ1-5|TRBV5-1|.
TGCGCCAGCAGCGAAAGGACAGGGGGCGATCAGCCCCAGCATTTT
CASSERTGGDQPQHF
>.|TRBJ1-1|TRBV28|.
TGTGCCAGCAGTTTATACAGGGAAGCTTTCTTT
CASSLYREAFF